The 9 T cell receptor beta chains below come from one sample, sequenced in a study of T-cell memory formation after mild COVID-19. In TCRdb, the 5' RACE reads were re-called with MiXCR into one record per CDR3 protein. The sample lists about 260,000 distinct CDR3 sequences; approximately 8% were seen once. The sample taken for sequencing was PBMCs or a T cell subset sorted from them (not recorded which). Source of these receptors: a man between 18 and 35 years old who had mild COVID-19 (a few samples of this study predate the infection). Cell type and time point are not known.

This clonotype was recorded a few times. The chain combines TRBV24-1 with TRBJ2-3, with unresolved D. Trimming removed 4 bases at V and 8 bases at J, with 15 bases between. The CDR3 is made up of 14 amino acids. CDR1 and CDR2 (germline): KGHDR, SFDVKD. CDR3 sequence (DNA): TGTGCCACCAGTGACCCCCCGGTCCACCGTACGCAGTATTTT. Translation gives CATSDPPVHRTQYF.

The chain carries TRBV21-1 and TRBJ2-7; no check of the table's D call, TRBD1, against the DNA was made. TRBV21-1 is shown as a pseudogene. The CDR3 is 16 residues long. The CDR3 loop reads CASSKPDREGYYEQYF. The CDR3 region has the DNA TGTGCCAGCAGCAAACCGGACAGGGAGGGATATTACGAGCAGTACTTC.

The chain uses TRBV9 and TRBJ2-5; TRBD2 matches 8 bases. This CDR3 comprises 15 residues. Germline V gives CDR1 SGDLS, CDR2 YYNGEE. After removal of 0 bases from V and 5 bases from J, the junction contained 6 bases not matched to a gene. CDR3 in DNA: TGTGCCAGCAGCGTAGCGGGGGGGCTGGTTGAGACCCAGTACTTC. It yields the protein CASSVAGGLVETQYF.

This clonotype occurred a few times. The CDR3 DNA sequence: TGTGCCAGCAGTTCATTTACCCTAGCCTCCTACAATGAGCAGTTCTTC. Translated, it gives CASSSFTLASYNEQFF. The chain joins TRBV28 to TRBJ2-1; the D gene is possibly TRBD2 (5 bases). Germline V gene lookup returns CDR1 MDHEN and CDR2 SYDVKM. The ends were cut back, 4 bases at V and 0 bases at J, with 13 bases in the middle. The CDR3 covers 16 residues. The full variable domain, with the rest looked up from reference TRBV28 and TRBJ2-1, is DVKVTQSSRYLVKRTGEKVFLECVQDMDHENMFWYRQDPGLGLRLIYFSYDVKMKEKGDIPEGYSVSREKKERFSLILESASTNQTSMYLCASSSFTLASYNEQFFGPGTRLTVL.

The chain combines TRBV7-9 with TRBJ1-2; D might be TRBD1 (6 bases). Trimming took off 3 bases at V and 7 bases at J, with 18 bases between the two ends. Germline V gene lookup returns CDR1 SEHNR and CDR2 FQNEAQ (reference sequence). The CDR3 runs 15 residues. CDR3 region: CASSFSQGTTGGYTF. CDR3 bases: TGTGCCAGCAGCTTCTCTCAGGGGACGACTGGTGGCTACACCTTC.

This clonotype was observed a handful of times. The J gene is TRBJ2-2, the V gene TRBV6-2 or TRBV6-3; maybe TRBD2 (6 bases). The V end was cut by 8 bases, the J end by 0 bases, with 13 bases between. Germline V CDR1 and CDR2: MNHEY, SVGEGT. The CDR3 covers 15 residues. CDR3 DNA sequence: TGTGCCAGCCGCCGACGGGAGTCGAACACCGGGGAGCTGTTTTTT. Translating it yields CASRRRESNTGELFF.

This clonotype occurred many times. The V gene is TRBV12-3 or TRBV12-4, the J gene TRBJ1-1; no clear D. The V and J ends lost 3 bases and 0 bases respectively, with 11 bases between them. CDR3 length: 15 residues. DNA for the CDR3: TGTGCCAGCAGTTTCCCGGCAGCTATGAACACTGAAGCTTTCTTT. Translation: CASSFPAAMNTEAFF.

V usage is TRBV6-5 and J usage is TRBJ1-4; the match to TRBD1 covers 9 bases. J gave up 7 bases and V 0 bases, and 6 bases lay outside the gene matches. The CDR3 length is 16 residues. Germline-derived CDR1 and CDR2 are MNHEY and SVGAGI. The CDR3 protein is CASSYSNRGPGEKLFF. CDR3 DNA sequence: TGTGCCAGCAGTTACTCAAACAGGGGGCCAGGTGAAAAACTGTTTTTT.

CDR3 DNA sequence: TGCAGCGTCGGGGGGGCGTCAGAGACCCAGTACTTC. Encoded protein: CSVGGASETQYF. The gene calls are TRBV29-1 and TRBJ2-5; 8 nucleotides line up with TRBD2. The CDR3 is 12 amino acids. Germline loops: CDR1 SQVTM, CDR2 ANQGSEA. Germline trimming cut 6 bases from V and 4 bases from J; bases unmatched to any gene: 4.